This T cell receptor (beta chain) was recorded in a study of blood T cell repertoires in COVID-19. About the study: Italy, Spain and the United States were the sources of the convalescent and acute COVID-19 samples.

Original handling: Nucleated cell counts were estimated from reference gene primer amplification. Data came from immunoSEQ multiplex PCR; TCRdb stores just in-frame clones and leaves some out. V and J calls and clone size follow that table, whereas D and trimming were derived from the DNA. This repertoire shows 300,000 to 350,000 clones, approximately 85% found once; its top ten account for less than 2.5%. With 5 bases removed from V and 6 bases from J, the gap between germline ends came to 11 bases. CDR3 size: 12 residues. From germline, CDR1 is KGHSH and CDR2 LQKENI. Membership in each cohort depended on participant-reported clinical history. Recovered participants had two consecutive negative NP/OP PCR tests, healthcare professional clearance, or symptom resolution.

This TCR came from a man in his thirties or forties who had recovered from COVID-19. Material for sequencing was PBMCs or T cells enriched from blood (not recorded which). This chain links TRBV18 with TRBJ2-7, with D perhaps TRBD2 (5 bases). The CDR3 loop reads CASSSGILEQYF. CDR3 sequence (DNA): TGTGCCAGCTCATCCGGGATCCTCGAGCAGTACTTC. The variable domain in full, completed from reference TRBV18 and TRBJ2-7, reads NAGVMQNPRHLVRRRGQEARLRCSPMKGHSHVYWYRQLPEEGLKFMVYLQKENIIDESGMPKERFSAEFPKEGPSILRIQQVVRGDSAAYFCASSSGILEQYFGPGTRLTVT.